This T cell receptor (beta chain) is drawn from a study of blood T cell repertoires in COVID-19. Overall study context: Some COVID-19 samples were acute and others convalescent; all came from the United States, Italy and Spain. PBMCs, B-cell-depleted T cells, or T cells provided the cDNA or gDNA that made up the material.

This CDR3 spans 13 amino acids. CDR1 and CDR2 (germline): SGHDN, FVKESK. The V end lost 4 bases, the J end lost 4 bases, and 8 bases lay between the germline ends. As handled by the study authors: Amplifying reference gene primers gave estimates of nucleated cell counts. The protocol was immunoSEQ multiplex PCR, while the TCRdb copy is restricted to in-frame clones and leaves out a portion. V and J calls and clone size come straight from that table; D and trimming were deduced from the DNA. The table includes 210,000 or so clones, around 79% detected once. The rearrangement joins TRBV14 to TRBJ2-1; perhaps TRBD1 as D (6 bases). The material sequenced was peripheral blood. The clonotype originates from a man aged 50-60 years who had recovered from COVID-19. The CDR3 loop is CASSRGQYNEQFF. CDR3 nucleotide sequence: TGTGCCAGCAGCCGTGGACAGTACAATGAGCAGTTCTTC.